What follows are 5 T cell receptor beta chains derived from one specimen sequenced in a study of shared clonotypes between healthy human individuals. The naive CD8 population came from CD45RO-negative cells selected for CCR7, without terminally differentiated effector memory CD45RA+ cells. Assay used: immunoSEQ multiplex PCR; TCRdb lists only in-frame clones, some missing. This table holds approximately 600,000 clones, roughly 96% found once. The sequenced sample consisted of naive CD8+ T cells sorted from blood. The receptors stem from a young woman in good health.

This chain connects TRBV29-1 to TRBJ2-1; D unresolved. Trimming removed 3 bases from V and 1 base from J, with 13 bases in between. The germline V gene encodes CDR1 SQVTM and CDR2 ANQGSEA. The length of the CDR3 is 15 residues. CDR3 DNA sequence: TGCAGCGTTGATCCCTGGTTTGGGTCCTACAATGAGCAGTTCTTC. Residues: CSVDPWFGSYNEQFF.

The chain employs TRBV27 and TRBJ2-7; D may be TRBD1 (6 bases). Germline CDR1 reads MNHEY; CDR2 reads SMNVEV (reference sequence). The CDR3 loop spans 16 amino acids. V was shortened by 4 bases and J by 3 bases, with 19 bases between the two germline ends. The CDR3, as DNA: TGTGCCAGCAGTTCATTAAGGGCAGGGGTAGTCTACGAGCAGTACTTC. Translation: CASSSLRAGVVYEQYF.

The V call is TRBV27, the J call TRBJ2-1; unclear D gene. The V end was cut by 6 bases, the J end by 10 bases, with 22 bases between. The CDR3 has 15 amino acids. From germline, CDR1 is MNHEY and CDR2 SMNVEV (reference sequence). CDR3 sequence (DNA): TGTGCCAGCAGAACTCCCTTCCTACTTCCGAAGGAGCAGTTCTTC. It yields the protein CASRTPFLLPKEQFF.

The chain is built from TRBV10-2 and TRBJ2-2; possible D gene TRBD1, 5 bases. The ends were cut back, 0 bases at V and 4 bases at J, with 9 bases in the middle. The CDR3 has 15 residues. The germline CDR1 and CDR2 sequences are WSHSY and SAAADI. The CDR3 nucleotides are TGCGCCAGCAGTGAGTCAGGGGCGGTCACCGGGGAGCTGTTTTTT. Its translation is CASSESGAVTGELFF.

The V gene is TRBV30, the J gene TRBJ2-1; tentative D call: TRBD1 (6 bases). The CDR3 is made up of 14 amino acids. V lost 4 bases to trimming and J lost 5 bases, with 15 bases between them. CDR1 and CDR2 (germline): GTSNPN, SVGIG (reference sequence). The CDR3 spells CAWIDRQRHNEQFF. Written as DNA, the CDR3 is TGTGCCTGGATCGACAGGCAACGACACAATGAGCAGTTCTTC.